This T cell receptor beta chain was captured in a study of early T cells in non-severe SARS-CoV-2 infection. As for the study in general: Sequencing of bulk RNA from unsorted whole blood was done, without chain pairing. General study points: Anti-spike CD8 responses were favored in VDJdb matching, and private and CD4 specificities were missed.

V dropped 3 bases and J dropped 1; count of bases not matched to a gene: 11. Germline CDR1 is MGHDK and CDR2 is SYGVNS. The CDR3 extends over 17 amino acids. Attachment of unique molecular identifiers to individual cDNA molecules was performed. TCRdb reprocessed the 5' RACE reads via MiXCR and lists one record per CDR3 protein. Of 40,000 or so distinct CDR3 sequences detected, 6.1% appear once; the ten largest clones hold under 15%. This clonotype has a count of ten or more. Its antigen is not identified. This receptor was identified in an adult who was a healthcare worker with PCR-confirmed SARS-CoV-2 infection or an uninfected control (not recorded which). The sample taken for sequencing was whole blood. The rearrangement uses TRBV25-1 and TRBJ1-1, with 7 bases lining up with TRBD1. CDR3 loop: CASSESPGQATNTEAFF. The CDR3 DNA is TGTGCCAGCAGTGAGTCCCCCGGACAGGCAACGAACACTGAAGCTTTCTTT. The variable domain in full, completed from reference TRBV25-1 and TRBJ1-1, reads EADIYQTPRYLVIGTGKKITLECSQTMGHDKMYWYQQDPGMELHLIHYSYGVNSTEKGDLSSESTVSRIRTEHFPLTLESARPSHTSQYLCASSESPGQATNTEAFFGQGTRLTVV.